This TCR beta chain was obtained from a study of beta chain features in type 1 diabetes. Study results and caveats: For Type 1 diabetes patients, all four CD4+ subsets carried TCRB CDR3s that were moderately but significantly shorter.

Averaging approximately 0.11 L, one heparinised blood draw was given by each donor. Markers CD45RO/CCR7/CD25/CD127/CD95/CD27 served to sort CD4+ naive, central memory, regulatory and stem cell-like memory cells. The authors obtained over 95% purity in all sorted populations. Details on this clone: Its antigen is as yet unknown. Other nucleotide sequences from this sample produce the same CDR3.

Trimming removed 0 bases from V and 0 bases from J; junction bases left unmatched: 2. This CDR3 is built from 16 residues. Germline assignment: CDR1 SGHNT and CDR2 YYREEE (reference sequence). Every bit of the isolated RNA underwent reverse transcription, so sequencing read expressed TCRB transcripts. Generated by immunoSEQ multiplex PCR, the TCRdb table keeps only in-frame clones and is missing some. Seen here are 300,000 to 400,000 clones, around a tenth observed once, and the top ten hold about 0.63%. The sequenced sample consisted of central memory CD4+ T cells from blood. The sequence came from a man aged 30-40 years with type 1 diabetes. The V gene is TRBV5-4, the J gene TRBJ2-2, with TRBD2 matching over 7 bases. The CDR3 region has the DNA TGTGCCAGCAGCTTGGGCGGGGGAACGAACACCGGGGAGCTGTTTTTT. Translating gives CASSLGGGTNTGELFF.